This is a list of T cell receptor beta chains from one sample in a study of glioma-infiltrating T cells after dendritic cell vaccination. Profiled with immunoSEQ multiplex PCR; TCRdb holds only in-frame clones, not every one. The profile shows roughly 82,000 clones, roughly 90% of them singletons. The sequencing here drew on blood, taken before dendritic cell vaccination. These receptors were collected from a human donor with glioblastoma. Both conserved end residues are part of each CDR3. Fields, in order: V gene, J gene, CDR3 length, D gene, CDR3 protein, CDR3 DNA. D genes are given only for firm matches.

TRBV6-5,TRBJ2-1,12,NA,CASSRPGLARFF,TGTGCCAGCAGCCGACCGGGGCTAGCGAGGTTCTTC
TRBV6-5,TRBJ2-7,14,NA,CAILLWGRAYEQYF,TGTGCCATCCTACTCTGGGGCAGGGCCTACGAGCAGTACTTC
TRBV6-1,TRBJ1-3,16,NA,CASSEVLWGAGNTIYF,TGTGCCAGCAGTGAAGTTCTGTGGGGCGCTGGAAACACCATATATTTT
TRBV4-1,TRBJ2-5,14,NA,CASSQESGVETQYF,TGCGCCAGCAGCCAAGAATCCGGGGTCGAGACCCAGTACTTC
TRBV7-9,TRBJ1-1,15,TRBD1,CASSLQQGGITEAFF,TGTGCCAGCAGCTTACAACAGGGGGGAATAACTGAAGCTTTCTTT
TRBV6-5,TRBJ2-7,14,NA,CASSFGRGNHEQYF,TGTGCCAGCAGTTTTGGCAGGGGAAACCACGAGCAGTACTTC
TRBV29-1,TRBJ1-2,11,NA,CSVHGVDGYTF,TGCAGCGTCCACGGGGTTGATGGCTACACCTTC
TRBV30,TRBJ1-5,14,NA,CAWRPGGPGGPQHF,TGTGCCTGGAGACCGGGGGGGCCAGGTGGGCCCCAGCATTTT
TRBV6-5,TRBJ1-6,15,TRBD1,CASSYGTGDGSPLHF,TGTGCCAGCAGTTACGGGACAGGGGATGGCTCACCCCTCCACTTT
TRBV7-8,TRBJ2-2,15,TRBD1,CASSFLQGVSGELFF,TGTGCCAGCAGCTTCTTACAGGGGGTCAGCGGGGAGCTGTTTTTT
TRBV6-1,TRBJ2-2,13,NA,CASSESRTGELFF,TGTGCCAGCAGTGAATCCAGGACCGGGGAGCTGTTTTTT
TRBV5-6,TRBJ1-2,15,TRBD1,CASSSRTGSNYGYTF,TGTGCCAGCAGCTCCAGGACAGGGTCTAACTATGGCTACACCTTC
TRBV16,TRBJ1-5,15,TRBD1,CASSQWTGATQPQHF,TGTGCCAGCAGCCAATGGACAGGGGCCACTCAGCCCCAGCATTTT
TRBV10-3,TRBJ2-1,14,TRBD1,CATTGQGASGEQFF,TGTGCCACAACGGGACAGGGGGCTAGTGGTGAGCAGTTCTTC
TRBV25-1,TRBJ1-3,14,TRBD1,CASTKTGDLDTIYF,TGTGCCAGCACTAAGACAGGGGATCTGGACACCATATATTTT
TRBV30,TRBJ1-4,13,TRBD1,CAWNRQGGEKLFF,TGTGCCTGGAATCGACAGGGGGGTGAAAAACTGTTTTTT
TRBV10-2,TRBJ2-3,14,TRBD2,CASSEASGGYTQYF,TGCGCCAGCAGTGAGGCTAGCGGGGGATATACGCAGTATTTT
TRBV11-3,TRBJ2-5,16,TRBD2,CASTQRLAGFGETQYF,TGTGCCAGCACCCAGAGACTAGCGGGATTCGGGGAGACCCAGTACTTC
TRBV9,TRBJ1-2,14,NA,CASSAADTAYGYTF,TGTGCCAGCAGCGCGGCGGACACGGCTTATGGCTACACCTTC
TRBV6-6,TRBJ1-2,15,NA,CASSYSGDYSYGYTF,TGTGCCAGCAGTTACTCAGGGGACTACTCCTATGGCTACACCTTC
TRBV9,TRBJ2-7,15,TRBD2,CASSSGGAGSYEQYF,TGTGCCAGCAGCTCCGGGGGGGCAGGCAGCTACGAGCAGTACTTC
TRBV7-6,TRBJ2-7,15,NA,CASSFISGAWDEQYF,TGTGCCAGCAGCTTCATTTCAGGGGCGTGGGACGAGCAGTACTTC